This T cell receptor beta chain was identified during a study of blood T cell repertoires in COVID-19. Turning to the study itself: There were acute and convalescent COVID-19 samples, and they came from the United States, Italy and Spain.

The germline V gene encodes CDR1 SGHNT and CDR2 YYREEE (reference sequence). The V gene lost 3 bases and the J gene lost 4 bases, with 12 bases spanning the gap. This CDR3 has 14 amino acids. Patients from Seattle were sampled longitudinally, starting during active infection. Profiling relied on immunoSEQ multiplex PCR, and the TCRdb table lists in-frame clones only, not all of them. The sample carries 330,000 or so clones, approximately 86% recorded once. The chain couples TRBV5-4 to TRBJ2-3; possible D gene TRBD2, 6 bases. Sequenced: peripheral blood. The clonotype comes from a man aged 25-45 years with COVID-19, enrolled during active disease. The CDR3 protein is CASSSWGGADTQYF. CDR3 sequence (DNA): TGTGCCAGCAGCTCATGGGGAGGTGCAGATACGCAGTATTTT.